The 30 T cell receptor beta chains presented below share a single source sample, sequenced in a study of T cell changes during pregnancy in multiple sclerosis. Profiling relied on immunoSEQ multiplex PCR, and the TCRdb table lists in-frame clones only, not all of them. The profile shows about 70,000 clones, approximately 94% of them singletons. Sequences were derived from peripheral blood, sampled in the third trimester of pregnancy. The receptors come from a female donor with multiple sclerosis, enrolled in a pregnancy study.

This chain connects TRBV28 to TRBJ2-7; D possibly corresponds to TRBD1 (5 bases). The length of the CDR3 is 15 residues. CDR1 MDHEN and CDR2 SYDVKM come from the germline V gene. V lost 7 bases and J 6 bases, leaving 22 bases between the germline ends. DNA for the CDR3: TGTGCCAGCACCCCAGCCGCAGCAGGGAAAGGCGAGCAGTACTTC. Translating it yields CASTPAAAGKGEQYF.

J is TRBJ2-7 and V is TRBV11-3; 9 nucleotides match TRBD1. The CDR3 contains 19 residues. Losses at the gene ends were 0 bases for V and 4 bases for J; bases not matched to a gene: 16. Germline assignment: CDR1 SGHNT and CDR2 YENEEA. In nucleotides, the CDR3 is TGTGCCAGCAGCTTAGACGGACAGGGGTCCAGGGGCCTGGAGTACGAGCAGTACTTC. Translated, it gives CASSLDGQGSRGLEYEQYF.

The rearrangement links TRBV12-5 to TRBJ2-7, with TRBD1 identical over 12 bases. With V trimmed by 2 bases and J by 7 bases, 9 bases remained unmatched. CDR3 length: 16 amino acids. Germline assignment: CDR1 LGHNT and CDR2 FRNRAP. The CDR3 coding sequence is TGTGCTAGTGGTTTGCCATCCGGGACAGGGGGCGTTGAGCAGTACTTC. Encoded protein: CASGLPSGTGGVEQYF.

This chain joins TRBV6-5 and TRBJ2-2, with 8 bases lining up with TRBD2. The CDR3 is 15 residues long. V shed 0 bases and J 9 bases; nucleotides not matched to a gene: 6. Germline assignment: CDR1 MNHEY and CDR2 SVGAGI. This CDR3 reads CASSYSSGSGRELFF. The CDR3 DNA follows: TGTGCCAGCAGTTACTCGAGCGGGAGCGGAAGGGAGCTGTTTTTT.

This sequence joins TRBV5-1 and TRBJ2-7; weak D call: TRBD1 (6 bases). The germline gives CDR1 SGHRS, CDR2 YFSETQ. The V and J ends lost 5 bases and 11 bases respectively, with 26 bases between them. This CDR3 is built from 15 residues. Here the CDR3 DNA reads TGCGCCAGCAGGCCGACCAGGGGTCCTTACACTACGAAGTACTTC. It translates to CASRPTRGPYTTKYF.

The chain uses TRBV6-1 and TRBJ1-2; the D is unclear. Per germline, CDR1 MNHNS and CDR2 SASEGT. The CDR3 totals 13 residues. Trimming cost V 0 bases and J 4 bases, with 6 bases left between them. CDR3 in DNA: TGTGCCAGCAGTGAAGCGCAGTTCTATGGCTACACCTTC. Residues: CASSEAQFYGYTF.

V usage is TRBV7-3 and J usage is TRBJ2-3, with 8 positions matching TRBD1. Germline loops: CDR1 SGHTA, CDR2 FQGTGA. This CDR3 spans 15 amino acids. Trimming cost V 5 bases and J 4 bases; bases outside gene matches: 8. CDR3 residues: CASSLQGGGSDTQYF. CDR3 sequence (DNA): TGTGCCAGCAGCCTACAGGGGGGAGGTTCAGATACGCAGTATTTT.

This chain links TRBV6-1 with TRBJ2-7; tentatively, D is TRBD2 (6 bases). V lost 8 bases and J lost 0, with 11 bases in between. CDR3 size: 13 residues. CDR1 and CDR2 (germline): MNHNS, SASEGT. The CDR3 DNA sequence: TGTGCCAGCGCGGGGCAAGGCTCCTACGAGCAGTACTTC. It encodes CASAGQGSYEQYF.

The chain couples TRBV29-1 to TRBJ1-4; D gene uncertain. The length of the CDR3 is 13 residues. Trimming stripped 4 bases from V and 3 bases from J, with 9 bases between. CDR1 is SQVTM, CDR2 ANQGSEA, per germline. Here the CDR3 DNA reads TGCAGCGTTGTTCTGGCAGCTAATGAAAAACTGTTTTTT. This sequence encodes CSVVLAANEKLFF.

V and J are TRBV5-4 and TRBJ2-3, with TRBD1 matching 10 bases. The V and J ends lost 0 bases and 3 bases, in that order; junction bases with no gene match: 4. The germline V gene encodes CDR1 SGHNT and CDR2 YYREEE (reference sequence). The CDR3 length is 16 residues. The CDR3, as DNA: TGTGCCAGCAGCTTGGGACAGGGGGCGTCGACAGATACGCAGTATTTT. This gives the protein CASSLGQGASTDTQYF.

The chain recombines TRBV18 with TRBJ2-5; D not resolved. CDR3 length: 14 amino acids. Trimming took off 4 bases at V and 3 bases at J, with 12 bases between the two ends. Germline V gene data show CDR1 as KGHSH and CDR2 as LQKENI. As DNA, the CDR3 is TGTGCCAGCTCACTAAACAACGCGGAAGAGACCCAGTACTTC. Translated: CASSLNNAEETQYF.

The CDR3 nucleotides read TGCGCCAGCAGCCACAACTACGAGCAGTACTTC. Protein sequence: CASSHNYEQYF. The rearrangement uses TRBV5-1 and TRBJ2-7; no firm D call. Germline V gene data show CDR1 as SGHRS and CDR2 as YFSETQ. CDR3 length equals 11 residues. V shed 4 bases and J shed 3 bases, with 5 bases lying between them.

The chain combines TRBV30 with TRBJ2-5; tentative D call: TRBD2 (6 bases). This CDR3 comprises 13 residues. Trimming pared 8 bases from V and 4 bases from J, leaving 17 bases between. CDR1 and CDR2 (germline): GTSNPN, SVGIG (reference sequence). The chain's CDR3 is CATRPGLGETQYF. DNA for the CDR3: TGTGCCACTCGGCCGGGACTTGGAGAGACCCAGTACTTC.

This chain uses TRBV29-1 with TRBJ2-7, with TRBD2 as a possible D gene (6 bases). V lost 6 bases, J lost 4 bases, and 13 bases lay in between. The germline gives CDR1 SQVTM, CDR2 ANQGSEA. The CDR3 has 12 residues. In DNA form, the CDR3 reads TGCAGCGTCCAACCCGGGGGTTACGAGCAGTACTTC. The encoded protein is CSVQPGGYEQYF.

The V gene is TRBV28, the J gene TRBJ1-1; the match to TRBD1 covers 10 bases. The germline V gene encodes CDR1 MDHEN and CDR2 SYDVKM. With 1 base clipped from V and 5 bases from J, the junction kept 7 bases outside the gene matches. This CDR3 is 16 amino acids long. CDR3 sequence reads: CASSLLGTGVTTEAFF. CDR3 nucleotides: TGTGCCAGCAGTTTATTAGGGACAGGGGTAACAACTGAAGCTTTCTTT.

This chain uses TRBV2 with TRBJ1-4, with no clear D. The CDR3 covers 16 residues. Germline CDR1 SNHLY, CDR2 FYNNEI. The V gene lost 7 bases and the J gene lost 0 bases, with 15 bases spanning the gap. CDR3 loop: CASKADLIATNEKLFF. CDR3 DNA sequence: TGTGCCAGCAAAGCAGACTTAATAGCAACTAATGAAAAACTGTTTTTT.

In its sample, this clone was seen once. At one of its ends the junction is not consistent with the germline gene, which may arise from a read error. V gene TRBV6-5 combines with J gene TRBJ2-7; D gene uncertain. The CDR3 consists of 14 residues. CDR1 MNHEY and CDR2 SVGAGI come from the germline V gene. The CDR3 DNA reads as TGTGCCAGCAGTTACCGAGAGGCCTCCTCCGAGCAGTACTTC. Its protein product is CASSYREASSEQYF.

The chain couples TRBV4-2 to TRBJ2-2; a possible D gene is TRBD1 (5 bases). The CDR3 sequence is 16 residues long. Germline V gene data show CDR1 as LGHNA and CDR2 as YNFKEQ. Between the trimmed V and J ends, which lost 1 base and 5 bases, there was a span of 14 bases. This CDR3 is CASSQVGRVLTGELFF. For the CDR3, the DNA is TGTGCCAGCAGCCAAGTGGGCAGGGTTTTAACCGGGGAGCTGTTTTTT.

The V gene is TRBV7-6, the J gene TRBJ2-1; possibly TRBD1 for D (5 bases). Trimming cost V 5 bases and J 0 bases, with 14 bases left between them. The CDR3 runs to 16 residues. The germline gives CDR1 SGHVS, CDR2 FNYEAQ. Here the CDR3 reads CASSVRADSSYNEQFF. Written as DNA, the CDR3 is TGTGCCAGCAGCGTCCGGGCAGACAGCTCCTACAATGAGCAGTTCTTC.

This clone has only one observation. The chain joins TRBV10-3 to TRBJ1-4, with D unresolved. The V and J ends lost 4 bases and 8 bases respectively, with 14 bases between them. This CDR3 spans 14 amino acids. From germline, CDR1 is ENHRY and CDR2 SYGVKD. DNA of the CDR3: TGTGCCATCAGTGGTGCGGGGTTAGGCGAAAAACTGTTTTTT. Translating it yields CAISGAGLGEKLFF.

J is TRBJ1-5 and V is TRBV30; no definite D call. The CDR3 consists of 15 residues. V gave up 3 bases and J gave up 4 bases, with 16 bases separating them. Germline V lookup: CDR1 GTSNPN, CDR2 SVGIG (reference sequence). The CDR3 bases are TGTGCCTGGAGCGCAATAGAGGGAGTTAATCAGCCCCAGCATTTT. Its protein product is CAWSAIEGVNQPQHF.

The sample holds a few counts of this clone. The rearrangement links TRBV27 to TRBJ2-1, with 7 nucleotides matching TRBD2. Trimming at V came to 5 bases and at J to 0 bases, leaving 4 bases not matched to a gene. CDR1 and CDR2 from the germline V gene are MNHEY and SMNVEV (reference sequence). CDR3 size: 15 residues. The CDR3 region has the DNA TGTGCCAGCAGTACTACTAGCGTCTCCTACAATGAGCAGTTCTTC. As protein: CASSTTSVSYNEQFF.

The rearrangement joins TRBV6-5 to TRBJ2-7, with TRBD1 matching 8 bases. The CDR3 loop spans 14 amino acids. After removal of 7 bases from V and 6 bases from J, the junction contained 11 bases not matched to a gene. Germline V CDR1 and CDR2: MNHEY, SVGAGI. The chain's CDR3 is CASKPGQALSEQYF. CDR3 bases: TGTGCCAGCAAGCCGGGACAGGCTCTATCCGAGCAGTACTTC.

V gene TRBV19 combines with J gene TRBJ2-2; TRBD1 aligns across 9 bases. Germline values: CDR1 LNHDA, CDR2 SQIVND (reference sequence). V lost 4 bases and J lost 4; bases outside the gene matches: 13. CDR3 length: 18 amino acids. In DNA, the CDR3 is TGTGCCAGTAGTACCCTACCTAGGACAGGGGTGATCACCGGGGAGCTGTTTTTT. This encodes CASSTLPRTGVITGELFF. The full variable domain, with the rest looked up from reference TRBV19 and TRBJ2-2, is DGGITQSPKYLFRKEGQNVTLSCEQNLNHDAMYWYRQDPGQGLRLIYYSQIVNDFQKGDIAEGYSVSREKKESFPLTVTSAQKNPTAFYLCASSTLPRTGVITGELFFGEGSRLTVL.

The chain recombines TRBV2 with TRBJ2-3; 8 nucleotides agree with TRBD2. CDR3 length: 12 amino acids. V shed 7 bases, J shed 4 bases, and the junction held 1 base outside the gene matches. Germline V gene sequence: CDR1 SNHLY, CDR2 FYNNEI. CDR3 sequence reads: CASKRESDTQYF. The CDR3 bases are TGTGCCAGCAAGCGGGAGTCAGATACGCAGTATTTT.

The CDR3 loop is CAISAPITPGDDQETQYF. For the CDR3, the DNA is TGTGCCATTTCCGCACCTATCACGCCGGGAGACGATCAAGAGACCCAGTACTTC. This rearrangement joins TRBV7-9 to TRBJ2-5; a weak D match, TRBD2 (6 bases). Trimming shortened V by 10 bases and J by 2 bases, and 29 bases separated the two germline ends. CDR3 length equals 18 residues. In germline, CDR1 is SEHNR, CDR2 FQNEAQ (reference sequence).

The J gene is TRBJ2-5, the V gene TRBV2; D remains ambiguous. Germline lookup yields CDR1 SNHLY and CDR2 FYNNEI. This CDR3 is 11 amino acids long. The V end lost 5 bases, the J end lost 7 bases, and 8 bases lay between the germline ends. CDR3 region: CASSSSGTQYF. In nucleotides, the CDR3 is TGTGCCAGCAGTAGTTCAGGGACCCAGTACTTC. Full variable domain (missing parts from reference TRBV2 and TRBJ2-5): EPEVTQTPSHQVTQMGQEVILRCVPISNHLYFYWYRQILGQKVEFLVSFYNNEISEKSEIFDDQFSVERPDGSNFTLKIRSTKLEDSAMYFCASSSSGTQYFGPGTRLLVL.

CDR3 nucleotide sequence: TGTGCCTGGAGTGTAGGAGCGGGAGGTTATGAGCAGTTCTTC. Protein product: CAWSVGAGGYEQFF. The rearrangement uses TRBV30 and TRBJ2-1, with TRBD2 matching over 9 bases. The CDR3 runs 14 residues. The V gene end was trimmed by 0 bases and the J gene end by 8 bases; junction bases not matched to a gene: 5. The V gene's germline CDR1 is GTSNPN and CDR2 SVGIG (reference sequence).

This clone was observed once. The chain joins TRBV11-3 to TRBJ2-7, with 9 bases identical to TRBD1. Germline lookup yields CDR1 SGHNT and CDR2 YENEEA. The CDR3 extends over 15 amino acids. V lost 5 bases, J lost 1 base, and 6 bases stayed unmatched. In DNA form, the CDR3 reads TGTGCCAGCAGCCCGGGACAGGGAAATTCCTACGAGCAGTACTTC. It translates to CASSPGQGNSYEQYF.

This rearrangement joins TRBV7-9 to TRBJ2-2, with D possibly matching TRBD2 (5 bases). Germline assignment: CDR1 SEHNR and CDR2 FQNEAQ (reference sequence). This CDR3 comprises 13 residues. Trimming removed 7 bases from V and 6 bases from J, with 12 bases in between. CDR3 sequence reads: CASIPTRAGELFF. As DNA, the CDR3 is TGTGCCAGCATCCCAACTAGGGCCGGGGAGCTGTTTTTT.